Following are 14 T cell receptor beta chains from one sample sequenced in a study of yellow fever vaccine responses in identical twins. TCRdb passed the RT-PCR reads through MiXCR, listing each CDR3 protein once. The sample carries more than 30,000 distinct CDR3 sequences, almost 60% recorded once. The sample was T cells from blood (PBMCs), unsorted or a sorted subset (not recorded which), taken before or after yellow fever vaccination (not recorded which). The receptors originated from a woman between 18 and 29 years old who received the yellow fever vaccine.

This chain joins TRBV18 and TRBJ1-3; D uncertain. With 3 bases removed from V and 8 bases from J, the gap between germline ends came to 14 bases. The germline CDR1 and CDR2 sequences are KGHSH and LQKENI. The length of the CDR3 is 14 residues. The CDR3 spells CASSPRALEDTIYF. Written as DNA, the CDR3 is TGTGCCAGCTCACCCCGCGCGCTGGAGGACACCATATATTTT.

This chain connects TRBV10-3 to TRBJ2-7; D is unclear. The germline V and J ends were trimmed by 0 bases and 0 bases, with 6 bases remaining between them. Germline assignment: CDR1 ENHRY and CDR2 SYGVKD. The CDR3 is 14 residues long. The CDR3 here is CAISESPSSYEQYF. Here the CDR3 DNA reads TGTGCCATCAGTGAGTCACCGAGCTCCTACGAGCAGTACTTC.

This sequence joins TRBV12-3 or TRBV12-4 and TRBJ2-1, with 11 bases lining up with TRBD1. The CDR3 has 15 amino acids. J lost 4 bases, V lost 4 bases, and 3 bases had no gene match. The CDR3 reads CASSSGQGAYNEQFF. As DNA, the CDR3 is TGTGCCAGCAGTTCCGGACAGGGGGCGTACAATGAGCAGTTCTTC.

The chain combines TRBV4-1 with TRBJ2-1, with D perhaps TRBD2 (7 bases). Germline V lookup: CDR1 MGHRA, CDR2 YSYEKL. The CDR3 is 15 residues long. With 0 bases removed from V and 9 bases from J, the gap between germline ends came to 15 bases. The CDR3 here is CASSQDRGTMGEQFF. CDR3 coding DNA: TGCGCCAGCAGCCAAGATAGGGGGACTATGGGTGAGCAGTTCTTC.

The J gene is TRBJ2-2, the V gene TRBV5-1; D might be TRBD1 (6 bases). V was pared by 4 bases and J by 0 bases, with 10 bases between. Germline lookup yields CDR1 SGHRS and CDR2 YFSETQ. CDR3 length: 15 amino acids. The chain's CDR3 is CASSLGHSNTGELFF. CDR3 coding DNA: TGCGCCAGCAGCCTGGGACATTCGAACACCGGGGAGCTGTTTTTT.

The V call is TRBV25-1, the J call TRBJ1-5; D remains ambiguous. Trimming left V 5 bases short and J 1 base short, with 3 bases between. Germline CDR1 and CDR2: MGHDK and SYGVNS. This CDR3 comprises 12 residues. The CDR3 sequence: CASSWSNQPQHF. DNA for the CDR3: TGTGCCAGCAGTTGGAGCAATCAGCCCCAGCATTTT.

The chain is built from TRBV23-1 and TRBJ2-7, with D possibly TRBD1 on 6 matching bases. TRBV23-1 is filed as an ORF, its function uncertain. Trimming left V 2 bases short and J 3 bases short, with 23 bases between. This CDR3 has 18 amino acids. The CDR3 is CASSQVRDKGRGRYEQYV. The DNA for the CDR3 is TGCGCCAGCAGTCAAGTCCGGGACAAGGGGCGAGGACGCTACGAGCAGTACGTC.

This rearrangement joins TRBV13 to TRBJ2-1; 9 bases fit TRBD1. V shed 5 bases, J shed 8 bases, and the junction held 10 bases outside the gene matches. In germline, CDR1 is PRHDT, CDR2 FYEKMQ (reference sequence). The CDR3 sequence is 15 residues long. The CDR3 reads CASSAGTGNIDEQFF. The CDR3 DNA follows: TGTGCCAGCAGCGCCGGGACAGGGAATATAGATGAGCAGTTCTTC.

The chain recombines TRBV11-1 with TRBJ2-7; TRBD1 agrees at 9 bases. V was clipped by 8 bases and J by 3 bases; unmatched bases: 17. CDR1 SGHAT and CDR2 FQDESV come from the germline V gene (reference sequence). This CDR3 is 17 amino acids long. The CDR3: CASAPGTGRHGLYEQYF. CDR3 DNA: TGTGCCAGCGCTCCCGGGACAGGGCGCCATGGGCTCTACGAGCAGTACTTC.

The gene calls are TRBV29-1 and TRBJ2-3, with D maybe TRBD2 (6 bases). Germline loops: CDR1 SQVTM, CDR2 ANQGSEA. This CDR3 contains 17 residues. Trimming removed 4 bases from V and 0 bases from J, with 20 bases in between. The CDR3 coding sequence is TGCAGCGTTGCGGGGGACCTAACGCGCTATAGCACAGATACGCAGTATTTT. It codes for CSVAGDLTRYSTDTQYF.

The chain has TRBV4-3 and TRBJ1-5, with D unclear. Germline CDR1 reads LGHNA; CDR2 reads YSLEER. This CDR3 comprises 14 residues. V shed 6 bases and J shed 0 bases, with 9 bases lying between them. The CDR3 here is CASSKEASNQPQHF. The DNA of the CDR3 is TGCGCCAGCAGTAAAGAGGCTAGCAATCAGCCCCAGCATTTT.

This clonotype was picked up a small number of times. V and J are TRBV15 and TRBJ2-2; D is possibly TRBD2 (5 bases). The V end lost 1 base, the J end lost 0 bases, and 9 bases lay between the germline ends. CDR1 and CDR2 from the germline V gene are LNHNV and YYDKDF (reference sequence). This CDR3 has 16 amino acids. The CDR3 DNA reads as TGTGCCACCAGCAGAGGAGGGCGACCGAACACCGGGGAGCTGTTTTTT. Its protein product is CATSRGGRPNTGELFF.

This clonotype was observed a handful of times. The chain employs TRBV7-6 and TRBJ2-7; 8 bases map to TRBD2. Germline V CDR1 and CDR2: SGHVS, FNYEAQ. This CDR3 comprises 16 residues. The V gene end was trimmed by 0 bases and the J gene end by 5 bases; junction bases not matched to a gene: 9. CDR3 DNA: TGTGCCAGCAGCTTAGCGTATTCGCGGGAGGTCCACGAGCAGTACTTC. Amino acids: CASSLAYSREVHEQYF.

The chain is built from TRBV20-1 and TRBJ2-1, with D perhaps matching TRBD2 (6 bases). The CDR3 covers 14 residues. V gave up 0 bases and J gave up 6 bases, with 12 bases separating them. The germline gives CDR1 DFQATT, CDR2 SNEGSKA (reference sequence). CDR3 loop: CSARDFGGVNEQFF. The CDR3 DNA follows: TGCAGTGCTAGAGACTTCGGGGGAGTCAATGAGCAGTTCTTC.